These 10 T cell receptor beta chains share one sample of origin, sequenced in a study of spatial heterogeneity in lung cancer. Stated time point: sample taken at primary tumor resection. TCRdb passed the 5' RACE reads through MiXCR, listing each CDR3 protein once. This sample has approximately 5,200 distinct CDR3 sequences, with 2.5% to 3% found just once. The sample here was normal lung tissue next to the tumor, taken at surgery. These receptors all stem from a male donor with early-stage non-small cell lung cancer.

This clonotype is medium-sized by share. CDR3 nucleotide sequence: TGCGCCAGCAGCCAAGATCCCCAGGGCCAGACCACCGGGGAGCTGTTTTTT. The encoded protein is CASSQDPQGQTTGELFF. This chain connects TRBV4-3 to TRBJ2-2; possibly TRBD1 for D (5 bases). V lost 0 bases to trimming and J lost 4 bases, with 15 bases between them. Germline V CDR1 and CDR2: LGHNA, YSLEER. This CDR3 has 17 amino acids.

This clonotype ranks as medium-sized. The chain has TRBV20-1 and TRBJ2-5, with 12 bases identical to TRBD1. Germline V gene data show CDR1 as DFQATT and CDR2 as SNEGSKA (reference sequence). The J segment lost 6 bases and the V segment lost 5 bases, leaving 4 bases of the junction unmatched. The CDR3 runs 13 residues. CDR3: CSAGTGGLQTQYF. The CDR3, as DNA: TGCAGTGCTGGGACAGGGGGCTTGCAGACCCAGTACTTC.

By sample share, this clonotype is medium-sized (0.01 to 0.1%). As DNA, the CDR3 is TGTGCCAGCAGCGTTAGCGGGCGAGCCGTCCCCGGGGAGCTGTTTTTT. Translated: CASSVSGRAVPGELFF. The chain combines TRBV7-2 with TRBJ2-2; 7 nucleotides agree with TRBD2. V lost 5 bases and J lost 6; bases outside the gene matches: 12. CDR3 length: 16 amino acids. Germline assignment: CDR1 SGHTA and CDR2 FQGNSA.

There are many counts of this clonotype. CDR3 loop: CASRNRREGANVLTF. DNA of the CDR3: TGTGCCAGCAGAAACCGCCGGGAGGGGGCCAACGTCCTGACTTTC. The chain combines TRBV6-5 with TRBJ2-6; tentative D call: TRBD2 (6 bases). The CDR3 covers 15 residues. V lost 6 bases and J lost 4, with 13 bases in between. Per germline, CDR1 MNHEY and CDR2 SVGAGI.

In this sample, this clonotype turned up a few times. V is TRBV28 and J is TRBJ1-5; D gene ambiguous. CDR1 is MDHEN, CDR2 SYDVKM, per germline. V lost 4 bases and J lost 6, with 10 bases in between. The CDR3 totals 13 residues. The CDR3 sequence is CASSSRRGQPQHF. The DNA of the CDR3 is TGTGCCAGCAGTTCCAGGCGGGGTCAGCCCCAGCATTTT.

This clonotype is classed as medium-sized (0.01 to 0.1%). Because the CDR3's place on the DNA is in doubt, the DNA is left out and the CDR3 is given as listed by TCRdb. The rearrangement uses TRBV12-3 or TRBV12-4 and TRBJ2-1; the table's TRBD1 call for D was not verified on the DNA. The CDR3 is 15 amino acids long, termini counted. CDR3: CASSFGPGGYGEQFF.

This clonotype is medium-sized by share. V is TRBV29-1 and J is TRBJ1-1; no reliable D call. The CDR3 runs to 12 residues. Germline CDR1 is SQVTM and CDR2 is ANQGSEA. V lost 3 bases and J lost 6, with 11 bases in between. Here the CDR3 reads CSVDLGRAEAFF. The CDR3 nucleotides are TGCAGCGTTGACTTGGGAAGGGCTGAAGCTTTCTTT.

As concerns this clonotype: A much more abundant neighbour one base away suggests this may be a read error. The conserved closing phenylalanine or tryptophan is absent in this CDR3, likely reflecting a read error. The rearrangement joins TRBV28 to TRBJ2-3; 7 nucleotides line up with TRBD1. Germline-derived CDR1 and CDR2 are MDHEN and SYDVKM. The ends lost 5 bases at V and 2 bases at J; junction bases unmatched: 7. The CDR3 contains 15 residues. The CDR3 nucleotides are TGTGCCAGCAGTCGATGGGACAGTCTCACAGATACGCAGTATTTG. This translates into CASSRWDSLTDTQYL.

By proportion, this clonotype is medium-sized. The rearrangement links TRBV5-1 to TRBJ2-5; 9 bases map to TRBD2. The CDR3 has 16 residues. The junction had 10 bases not matched to a gene; V was cut back by 2 bases and J by 5 bases. Germline values: CDR1 SGHRS, CDR2 YFSETQ. The CDR3 DNA follows: TGCGCCAGCAGCTTATTAAGCGGGGGGCGCCTGGAGACCCAGTACTTC. Translating gives CASSLLSGGRLETQYF.

This clonotype was detected many times. This rearrangement joins TRBV7-8 to TRBJ2-7, with 14 positions matching TRBD2. The V gene end was trimmed by 5 bases and the J gene end by 1 base; junction bases not matched to a gene: 13. Germline assignment: CDR1 SGHVS and CDR2 FQNEAQ. The CDR3 covers 19 residues. CDR3 in DNA: TGTGCCAGCAGCCCAAGACTAGCGGGAGGGCCTGGGCGGTCCTACGAGCAGTACTTC. It translates to CASSPRLAGGPGRSYEQYF. Full variable domain (rest looked up from reference TRBV7-8 and TRBJ2-7): GAGVSQSPRYKVAKRGQDVALRCDPISGHVSLFWYQQALGQGPEFLTYFQNEAQLDKSGLPSDRFFAERPEGSVSTLKIQRTQQEDSAVYLCASSPRLAGGPGRSYEQYFGPGTRLTVT.